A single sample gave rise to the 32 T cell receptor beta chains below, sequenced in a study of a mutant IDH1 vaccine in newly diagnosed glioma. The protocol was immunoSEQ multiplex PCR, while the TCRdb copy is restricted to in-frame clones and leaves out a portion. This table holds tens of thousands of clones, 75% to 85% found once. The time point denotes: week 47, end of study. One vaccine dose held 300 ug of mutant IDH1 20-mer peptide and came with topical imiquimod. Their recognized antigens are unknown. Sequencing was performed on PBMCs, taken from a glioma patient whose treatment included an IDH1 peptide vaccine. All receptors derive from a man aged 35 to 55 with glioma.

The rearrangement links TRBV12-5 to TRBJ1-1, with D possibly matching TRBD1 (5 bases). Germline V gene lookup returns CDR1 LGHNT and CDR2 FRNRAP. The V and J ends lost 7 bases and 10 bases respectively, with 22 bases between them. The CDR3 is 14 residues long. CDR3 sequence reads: CASALTGSARGAFF. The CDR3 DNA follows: TGTGCTAGTGCCCTTACAGGCTCCGCAAGGGGAGCTTTCTTT.

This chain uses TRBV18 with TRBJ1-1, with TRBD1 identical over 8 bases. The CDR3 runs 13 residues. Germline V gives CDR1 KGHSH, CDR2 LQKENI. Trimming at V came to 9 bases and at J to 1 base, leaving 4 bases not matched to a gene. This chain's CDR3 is CASSGQGNTEAFF. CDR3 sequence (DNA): TGTGCCAGTTCCGGACAGGGGAACACTGAAGCTTTCTTT.

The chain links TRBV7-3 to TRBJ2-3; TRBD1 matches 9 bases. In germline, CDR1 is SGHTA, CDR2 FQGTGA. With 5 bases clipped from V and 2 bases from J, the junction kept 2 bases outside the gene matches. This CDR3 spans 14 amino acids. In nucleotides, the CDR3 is TGTGCCAGCAGCCGGGACAGGGTCACAGATACGCAGTATTTT. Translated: CASSRDRVTDTQYF.

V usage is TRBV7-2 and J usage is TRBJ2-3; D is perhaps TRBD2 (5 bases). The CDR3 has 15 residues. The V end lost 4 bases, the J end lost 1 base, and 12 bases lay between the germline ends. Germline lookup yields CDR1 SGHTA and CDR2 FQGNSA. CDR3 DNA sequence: TGTGCCAGCAGCTCGACGAACGGGGGCACAGATACGCAGTATTTT. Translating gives CASSSTNGGTDTQYF. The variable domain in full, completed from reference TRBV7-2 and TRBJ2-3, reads GAGVSQSPSNKVTEKGKDVELRCDPISGHTALYWYRQSLGQGLEFLIYFQGNSAPDKSGLPSDRFSAERTGGSVSTLTIQRTQQEDSAVYLCASSSTNGGTDTQYFGPGTRLTVL.

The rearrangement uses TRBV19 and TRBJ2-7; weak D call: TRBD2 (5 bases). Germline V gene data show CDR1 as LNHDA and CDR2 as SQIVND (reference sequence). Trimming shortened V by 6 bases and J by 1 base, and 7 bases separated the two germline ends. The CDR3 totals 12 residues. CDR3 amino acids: CASSRDSYEQYF. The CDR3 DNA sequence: TGTGCCAGTAGCCGGGATTCCTACGAGCAGTACTTC.

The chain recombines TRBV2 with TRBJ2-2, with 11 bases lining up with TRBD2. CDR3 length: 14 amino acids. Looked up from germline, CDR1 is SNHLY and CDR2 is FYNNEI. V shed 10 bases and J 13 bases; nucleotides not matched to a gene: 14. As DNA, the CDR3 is TGTGCCATTAACGACCCCGGACTAGCGGGCTGGCTGTTTTTT. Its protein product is CAINDPGLAGWLFF.

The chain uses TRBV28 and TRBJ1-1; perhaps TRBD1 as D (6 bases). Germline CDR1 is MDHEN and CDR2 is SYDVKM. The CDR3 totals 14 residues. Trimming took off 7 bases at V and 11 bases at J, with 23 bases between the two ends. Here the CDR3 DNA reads TGTGCCAGCAACTCACAGGGTCGCGTATATGGGGCTTTCTTT. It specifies CASNSQGRVYGAFF.

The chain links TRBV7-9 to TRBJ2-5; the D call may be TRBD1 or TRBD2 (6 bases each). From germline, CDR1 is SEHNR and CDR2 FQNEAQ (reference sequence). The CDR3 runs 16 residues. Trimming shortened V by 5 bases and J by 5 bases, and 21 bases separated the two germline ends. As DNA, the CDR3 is TGTGCCAGCAGCCGGGGGCCTCGGGAGCAGATGGAGACCCAGTACTTC. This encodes CASSRGPREQMETQYF.

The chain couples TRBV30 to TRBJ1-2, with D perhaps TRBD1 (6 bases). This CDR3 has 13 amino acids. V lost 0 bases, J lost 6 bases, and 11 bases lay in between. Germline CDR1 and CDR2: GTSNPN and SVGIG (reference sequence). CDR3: CAWSVRAGDGYTF. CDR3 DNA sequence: TGTGCCTGGAGTGTACGGGCAGGGGATGGCTACACCTTC.

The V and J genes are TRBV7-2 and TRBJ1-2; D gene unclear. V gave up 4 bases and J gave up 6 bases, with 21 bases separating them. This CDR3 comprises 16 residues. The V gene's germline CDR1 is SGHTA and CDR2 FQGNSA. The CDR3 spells CASSSLGRGSEDGYTF. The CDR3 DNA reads TGTGCCAGCAGCTCCCTCGGTCGGGGAAGCGAGGATGGCTACACCTTC.

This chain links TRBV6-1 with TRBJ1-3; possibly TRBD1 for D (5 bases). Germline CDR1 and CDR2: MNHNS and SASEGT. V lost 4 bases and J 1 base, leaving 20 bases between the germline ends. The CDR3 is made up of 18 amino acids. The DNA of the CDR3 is TGTGCCAGCAGTGCCTCCCAGGCCAGGGTGTTGTCTGGAAACACCATATATTTT. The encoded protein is CASSASQARVLSGNTIYF.

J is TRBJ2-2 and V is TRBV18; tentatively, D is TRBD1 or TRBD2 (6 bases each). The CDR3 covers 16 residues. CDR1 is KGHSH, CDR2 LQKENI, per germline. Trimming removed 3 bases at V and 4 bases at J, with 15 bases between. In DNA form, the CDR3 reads TGTGCCAGCTCACCCTCCGTAGGGGGGACCACCGGGGAGCTGTTTTTT. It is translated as CASSPSVGGTTGELFF.

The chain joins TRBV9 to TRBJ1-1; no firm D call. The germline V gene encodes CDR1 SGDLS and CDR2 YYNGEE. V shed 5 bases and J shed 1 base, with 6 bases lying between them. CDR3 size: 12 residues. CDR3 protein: CASSYTNTEAFF. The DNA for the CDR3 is TGTGCCAGCAGTTATACGAACACTGAAGCTTTCTTT.

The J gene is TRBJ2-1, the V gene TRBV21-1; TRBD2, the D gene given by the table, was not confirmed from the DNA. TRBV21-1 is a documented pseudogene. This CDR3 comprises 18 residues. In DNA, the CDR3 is TGTGCCAGCAGCAAAGTCCCTAGCGGGGCGCGAATGTACAATGAGCAGTTCTTC. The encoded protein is CASSKVPSGARMYNEQFF.

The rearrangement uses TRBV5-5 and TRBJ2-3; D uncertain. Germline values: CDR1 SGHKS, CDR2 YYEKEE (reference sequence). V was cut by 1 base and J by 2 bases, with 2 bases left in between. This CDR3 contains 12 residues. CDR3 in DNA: TGTGCCAGCAGCTTGTCCACAGATACGCAGTATTTT. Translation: CASSLSTDTQYF.

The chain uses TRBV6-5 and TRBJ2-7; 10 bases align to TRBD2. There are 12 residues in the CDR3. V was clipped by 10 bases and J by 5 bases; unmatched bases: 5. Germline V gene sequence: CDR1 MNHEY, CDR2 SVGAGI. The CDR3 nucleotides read TGTGCCACTAGCGGGAGTAGCAACGAGCAGTACTTC. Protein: CATSGSSNEQYF.

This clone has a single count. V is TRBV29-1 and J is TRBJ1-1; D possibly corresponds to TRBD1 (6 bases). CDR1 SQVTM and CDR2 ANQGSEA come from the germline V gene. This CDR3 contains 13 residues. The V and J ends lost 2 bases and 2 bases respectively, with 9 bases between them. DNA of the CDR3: TGCAGCGTTGAAATAGGGGGAAACACTGAAGCTTTCTTT. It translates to CSVEIGGNTEAFF.

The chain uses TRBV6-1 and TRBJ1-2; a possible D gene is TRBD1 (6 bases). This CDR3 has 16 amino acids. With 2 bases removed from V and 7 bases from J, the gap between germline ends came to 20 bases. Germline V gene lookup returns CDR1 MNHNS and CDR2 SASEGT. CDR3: CASSELRGLPRGGYTF. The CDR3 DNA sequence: TGTGCCAGCAGTGAATTACGCGGTTTACCCAGGGGTGGCTACACCTTC.

The CDR3 reads CASSPTAGMGNEQFF. Written as DNA, the CDR3 is TGTGCCAGCAGCCCAACAGCGGGAATGGGCAATGAGCAGTTCTTC. The chain employs TRBV7-8 and TRBJ2-1; TRBD2 matches 7 bases. Germline V CDR1 and CDR2: SGHVS, FQNEAQ. Germline trimming cut 5 bases from V and 6 bases from J; bases unmatched to any gene: 10. CDR3 length: 15 residues.

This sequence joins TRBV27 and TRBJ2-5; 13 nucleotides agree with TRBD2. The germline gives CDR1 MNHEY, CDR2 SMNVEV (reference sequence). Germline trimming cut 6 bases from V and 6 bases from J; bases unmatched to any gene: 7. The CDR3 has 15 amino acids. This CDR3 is CASSQLAGGPKTQYF. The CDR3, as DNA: TGTGCCAGCAGCCAACTAGCGGGAGGGCCGAAGACCCAGTACTTC.

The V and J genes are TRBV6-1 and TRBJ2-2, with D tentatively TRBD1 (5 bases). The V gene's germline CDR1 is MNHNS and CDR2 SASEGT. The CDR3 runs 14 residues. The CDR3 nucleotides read TGTGGAGGCAGGGATGCGGTTCACACCGGGGAGCTGTTTTTT. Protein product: CGGRDAVHTGELFF.

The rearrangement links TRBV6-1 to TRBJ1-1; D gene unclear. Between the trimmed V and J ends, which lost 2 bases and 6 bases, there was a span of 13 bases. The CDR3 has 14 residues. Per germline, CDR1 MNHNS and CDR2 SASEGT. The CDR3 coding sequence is TGTGCCAGCAGTGAATTGGCCTCTGGCGCTGAAGCTTTCTTT. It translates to CASSELASGAEAFF.

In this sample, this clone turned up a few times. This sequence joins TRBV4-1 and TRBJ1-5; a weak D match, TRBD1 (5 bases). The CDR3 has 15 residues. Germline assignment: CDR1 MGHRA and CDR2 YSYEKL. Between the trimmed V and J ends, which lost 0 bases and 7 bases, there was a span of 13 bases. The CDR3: CASSQEGQGRQPQHF. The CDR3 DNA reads TGCGCCAGCAGCCAAGAAGGCCAGGGCCGACAGCCCCAGCATTTT.

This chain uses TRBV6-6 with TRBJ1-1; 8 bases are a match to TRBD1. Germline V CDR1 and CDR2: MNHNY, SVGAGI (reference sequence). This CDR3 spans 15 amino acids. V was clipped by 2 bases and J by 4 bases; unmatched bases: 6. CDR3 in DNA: TGTGCCAGCAGTTACCTGCCGGACAGGGTCACTGAAGCTTTCTTT. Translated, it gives CASSYLPDRVTEAFF.

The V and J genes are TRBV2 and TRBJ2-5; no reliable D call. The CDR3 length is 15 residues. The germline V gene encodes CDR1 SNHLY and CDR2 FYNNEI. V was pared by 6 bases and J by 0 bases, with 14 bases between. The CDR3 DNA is TGTGCCAGCAGCCCTTTAACAGAGTACCAAGAGACCCAGTACTTC. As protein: CASSPLTEYQETQYF.

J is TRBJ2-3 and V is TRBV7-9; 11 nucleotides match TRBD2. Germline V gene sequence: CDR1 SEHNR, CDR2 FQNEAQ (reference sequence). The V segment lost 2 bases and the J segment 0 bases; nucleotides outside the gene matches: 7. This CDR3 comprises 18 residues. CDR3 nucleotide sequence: TGTGCCAGCAGCTTAAGACAGTTAGCGGGAGGGAGCACAGATACGCAGTATTTT. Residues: CASSLRQLAGGSTDTQYF.

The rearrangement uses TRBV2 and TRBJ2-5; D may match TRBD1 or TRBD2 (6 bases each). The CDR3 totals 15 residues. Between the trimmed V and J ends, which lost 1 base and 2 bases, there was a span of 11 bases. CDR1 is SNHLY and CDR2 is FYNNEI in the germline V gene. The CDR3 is CASSEGGTPQETQYF. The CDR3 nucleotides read TGTGCCAGCAGTGAAGGCGGGACACCACAAGAGACCCAGTACTTC.

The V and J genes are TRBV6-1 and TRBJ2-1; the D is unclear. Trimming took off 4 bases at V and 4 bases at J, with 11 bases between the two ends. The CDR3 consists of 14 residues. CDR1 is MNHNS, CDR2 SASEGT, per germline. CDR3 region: CASSAIVGYNEQFF. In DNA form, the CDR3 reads TGTGCCAGCAGTGCCATTGTAGGTTACAATGAGCAGTTCTTC.

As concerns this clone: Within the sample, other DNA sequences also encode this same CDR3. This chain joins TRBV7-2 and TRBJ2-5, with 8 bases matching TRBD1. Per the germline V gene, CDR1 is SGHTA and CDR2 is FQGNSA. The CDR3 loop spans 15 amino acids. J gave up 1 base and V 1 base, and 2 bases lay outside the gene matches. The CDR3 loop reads CASSLVDRAQETQYF. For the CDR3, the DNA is TGTGCCAGCAGCTTAGTGGACAGGGCCCAAGAGACCCAGTACTTC.

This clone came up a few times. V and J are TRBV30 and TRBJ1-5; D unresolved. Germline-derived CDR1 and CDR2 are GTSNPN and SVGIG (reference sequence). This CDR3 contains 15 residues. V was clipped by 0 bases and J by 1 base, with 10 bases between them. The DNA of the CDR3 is TGTGCCTGGAGTGTAGCGGGTTGGAGCAATCAGCCCCAGCATTTT. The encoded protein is CAWSVAGWSNQPQHF.

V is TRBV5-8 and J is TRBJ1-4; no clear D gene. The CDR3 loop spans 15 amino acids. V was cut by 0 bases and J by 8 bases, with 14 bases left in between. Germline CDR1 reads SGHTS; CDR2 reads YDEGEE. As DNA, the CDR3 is TGTGCCAGCAGCTTGGGACATCAAGACGGAGAAAAACTGTTTTTT. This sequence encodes CASSLGHQDGEKLFF.

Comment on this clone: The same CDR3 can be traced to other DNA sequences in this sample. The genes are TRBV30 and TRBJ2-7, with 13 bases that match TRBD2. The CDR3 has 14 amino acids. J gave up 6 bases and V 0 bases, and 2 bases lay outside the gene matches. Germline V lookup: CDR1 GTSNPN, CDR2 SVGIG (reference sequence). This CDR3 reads CAWSVLAGGGEQYF. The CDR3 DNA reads TGTGCCTGGAGTGTACTAGCGGGAGGGGGCGAGCAGTACTTC.